This TCR beta chain is drawn from a study of CD4 T cell repertoires in COVID-19. These memory T cells were uncultured and sequenced directly after ex vivo isolation. Findings and caveats of the study: Two or all three memory subsets shared several highly expanded SARS-CoV-2-reactive clonotypes.

Some clones are missing from TCRdb's copy, which holds only in-frame ones; the method was immunoSEQ multiplex PCR. The repertoire holds 20,000 to 30,000 clones, with 85% to 95% as singletons. Germline assignment: CDR1 SGHRS and CDR2 YFSETQ. CDR3 length: 13 residues. The germline V and J ends were trimmed by 5 bases and 6 bases, with 14 bases remaining between them. Notes on this clone: Its specificity is unknown.

The chain links TRBV5-1 to TRBJ1-2; D remains ambiguous. This TCR came from a human donor who had COVID-19. The starting material was circulating follicular helper CD4+ T cells (cTfh) from blood, obtained before the COVID-19 pandemic. CDR3 in DNA: TGCGCCAGCAGGGACGGGGAGAGAGATGGCTACACCTTC. Protein product: CASRDGERDGYTF.